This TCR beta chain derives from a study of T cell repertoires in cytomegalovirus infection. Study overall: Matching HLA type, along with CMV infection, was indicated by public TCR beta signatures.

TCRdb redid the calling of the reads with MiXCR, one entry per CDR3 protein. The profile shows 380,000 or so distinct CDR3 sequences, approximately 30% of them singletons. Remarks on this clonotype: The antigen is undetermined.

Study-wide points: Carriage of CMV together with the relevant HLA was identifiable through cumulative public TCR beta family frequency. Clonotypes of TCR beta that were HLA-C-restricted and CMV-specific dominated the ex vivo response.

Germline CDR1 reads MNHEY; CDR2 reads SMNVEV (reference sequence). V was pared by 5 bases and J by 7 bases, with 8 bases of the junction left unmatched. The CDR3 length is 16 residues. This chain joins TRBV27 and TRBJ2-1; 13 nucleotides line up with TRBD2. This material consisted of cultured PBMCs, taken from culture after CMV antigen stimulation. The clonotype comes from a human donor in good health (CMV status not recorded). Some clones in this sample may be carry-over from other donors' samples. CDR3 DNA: TGTGCCAGCAGTCATCGTGGGGGACTAGCGGGAAATGAGCAGTTCTTC. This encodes CASSHRGGLAGNEQFF.